This paragraph covers one TCR beta chain sequence. Its specificity is unknown. This sample was taken from a study of regulatory T cells in long-lasting Graves disease. Overall study: Under 3 months of antithyroid drugs had been taken by newly diagnosed Graves' patients.

With iRepertoire HTBI primers and Arm-PCR of CDR3 regions, TCR beta libraries were built. In TCRdb, the multiplex PCR reads were re-called with MiXCR into one record per CDR3 protein. The table shows around 470,000 distinct CDR3 sequences, with around 15% occurring only once. Broader study findings: The study found persistent patients shared more public clonotypes (more than 2,500) than new patients (about 1,000). TRBV28, TRBJ1-2 and TRBJ2-5 were favored in persistent disease.

Indicated time point: newly diagnosed GD, antithyroid drugs for less than 3 months. Making the TCR library involved RNA that had been extracted from PBMCs. The CDR3 consists of 17 residues. Trimming stripped 5 bases from V and 0 bases from J, with 17 bases between. Germline V gene sequence: CDR1 SGHVS, CDR2 FQNEAQ. The same data also went into a second study, on T cells in Graves' hyperthyroidism and ophthalmopathy. That paper notes: HTBI primers were used for first-round RT-PCR of the TCR CDR3.

The clonotype originates from a woman aged 45-60 years with Graves disease. This specimen consisted of peripheral blood mononuclear cells (PBMCs), obtained at new diagnosis, from a patient treated with antithyroid drugs. The rearrangement joins TRBV7-8 to TRBJ2-4; D perhaps matches TRBD2 (5 bases). In nucleotides, the CDR3 is TGTGCCAGCAGCCCCGACCCCGCGGGTTTAGCCAAAAACATTCAGTACTTC. Translated: CASSPDPAGLAKNIQYF.